Included here is one T cell receptor (beta chain) sequence, with context. Its cognate antigen is unknown. The PCR was carried out with 60 Vbeta primers and 13 Jbeta primers. The protocol was immunoSEQ multiplex PCR, while the TCRdb copy is restricted to in-frame clones and leaves out a portion. The table has tens of thousands of clones, roughly three quarters seen once. The data originate from a study of cytomegalovirus exposure and HLA in healthy donors. Study summary: Tens of millions of unique TCRs, all from HLA-typed donors, were included in an early release of the data. General observations from the study: The classifier was said to identify cytomegalovirus status with high specificity and sensitivity. Researchers catalogued roughly 150 TCR beta chains as cytomegalovirus-associated.

Healthy bone marrow donors made up the cohort. The germline CDR1 and CDR2 sequences are SGHTA and FQGNSA. This CDR3 has 13 amino acids. V dropped 5 bases and J dropped 1 base, with 8 bases sitting between them. Sequencing input: PBMCs. V is TRBV7-2 and J is TRBJ1-1; D perhaps matches TRBD1 (5 bases). The receptor's source is a man aged 25 to 45 in good health and CMV-seronegative. In DNA form, the CDR3 reads TGTGCCAGCAGCCCAGGACAGAACACTGAAGCTTTCTTT. This translates into CASSPGQNTEAFF. Full variable domain (rest looked up from reference TRBV7-2 and TRBJ1-1): GAGVSQSPSNKVTEKGKDVELRCDPISGHTALYWYRQSLGQGLEFLIYFQGNSAPDKSGLPSDRFSAERTGGSVSTLTIQRTQQEDSAVYLCASSPGQNTEAFFGQGTRLTVV.